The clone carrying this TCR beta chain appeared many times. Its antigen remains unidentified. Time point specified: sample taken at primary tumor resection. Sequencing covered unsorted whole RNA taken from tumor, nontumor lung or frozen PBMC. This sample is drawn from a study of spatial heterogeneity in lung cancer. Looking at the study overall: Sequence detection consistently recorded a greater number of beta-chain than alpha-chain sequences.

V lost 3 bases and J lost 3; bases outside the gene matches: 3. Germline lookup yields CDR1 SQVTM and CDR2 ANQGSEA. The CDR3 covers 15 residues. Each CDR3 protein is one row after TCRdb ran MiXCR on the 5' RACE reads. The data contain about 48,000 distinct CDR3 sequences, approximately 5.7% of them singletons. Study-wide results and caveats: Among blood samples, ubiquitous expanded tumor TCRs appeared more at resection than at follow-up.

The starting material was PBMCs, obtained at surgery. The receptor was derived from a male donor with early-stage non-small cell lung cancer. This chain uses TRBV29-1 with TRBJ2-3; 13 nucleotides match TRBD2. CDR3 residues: CSVDGTSGMTDTQYF. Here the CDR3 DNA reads TGCAGCGTTGACGGGACTAGCGGGATGACAGATACGCAGTATTTT.